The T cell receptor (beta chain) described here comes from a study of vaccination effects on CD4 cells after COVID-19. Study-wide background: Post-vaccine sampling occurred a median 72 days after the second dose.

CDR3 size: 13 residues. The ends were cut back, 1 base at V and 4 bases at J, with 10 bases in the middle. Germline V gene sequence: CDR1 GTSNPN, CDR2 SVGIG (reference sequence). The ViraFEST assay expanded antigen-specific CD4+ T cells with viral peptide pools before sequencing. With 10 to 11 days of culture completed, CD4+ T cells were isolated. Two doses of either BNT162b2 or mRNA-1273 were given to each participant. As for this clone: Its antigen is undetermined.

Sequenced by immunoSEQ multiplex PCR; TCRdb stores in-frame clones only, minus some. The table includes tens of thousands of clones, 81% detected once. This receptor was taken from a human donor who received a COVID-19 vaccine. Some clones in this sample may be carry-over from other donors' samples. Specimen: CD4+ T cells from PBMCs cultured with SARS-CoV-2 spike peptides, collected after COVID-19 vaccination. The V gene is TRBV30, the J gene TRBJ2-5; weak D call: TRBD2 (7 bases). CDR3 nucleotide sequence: TGTGCCTGGAGTGACGGGGGGCTAGAGACCCAGTACTTC. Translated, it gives CAWSDGGLETQYF.